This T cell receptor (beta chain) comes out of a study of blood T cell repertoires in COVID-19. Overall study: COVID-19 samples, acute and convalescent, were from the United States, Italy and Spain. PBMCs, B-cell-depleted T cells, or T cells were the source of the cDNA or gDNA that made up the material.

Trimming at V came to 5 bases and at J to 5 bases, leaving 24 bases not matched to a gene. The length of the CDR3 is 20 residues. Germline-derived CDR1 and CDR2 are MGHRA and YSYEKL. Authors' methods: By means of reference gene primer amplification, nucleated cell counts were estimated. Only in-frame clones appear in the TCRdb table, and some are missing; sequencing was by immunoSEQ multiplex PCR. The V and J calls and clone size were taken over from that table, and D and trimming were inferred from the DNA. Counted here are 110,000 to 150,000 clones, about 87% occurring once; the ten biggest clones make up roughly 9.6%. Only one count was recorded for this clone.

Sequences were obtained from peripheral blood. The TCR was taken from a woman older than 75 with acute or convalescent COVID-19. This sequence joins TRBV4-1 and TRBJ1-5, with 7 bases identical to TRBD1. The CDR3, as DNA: TGCGCCAGCAGCTCTACAAGTCGCCGGGACAGCTACTGTCGGGATCAGCCCCAGCATTTT. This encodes CASSSTSRRDSYCRDQPQHF.